One and the same sample provided the 13 T cell receptor beta chains below, sequenced in a study of blood T cells in healthy people across ages. The use of a sample-barcoded 5' primer and a J-beta primer mix characterized a second PCR of about 6 to 11 cycles. MiXCR, applied by TCRdb to the 5' RACE reads, yields one record per CDR3 protein. The profile shows over 550,000 distinct CDR3 sequences, about 30% of them singletons. What was sequenced was blood. Receptors originate from a woman of 80 years or more in good health.

This clonotype was counted at least ten times. Since a much larger clone is just one base distant, this may be a read error. The V and J genes are TRBV7-3 and TRBJ2-5; 8 nucleotides match TRBD2. The CDR3 is made up of 15 amino acids. Germline V CDR1 and CDR2: SGHTA, FQGTGA. The V segment lost 5 bases and the J segment 11 bases; nucleotides outside the gene matches: 16. The CDR3 coding sequence is TGTGCCAGCAGCACACGGCTAGCGGGTTACAATGAGCAGTACTTC. Amino acids: CASSTRLAGYNEQYF. Drawing the rest from reference TRBV7-3 and TRBJ2-5, the complete variable domain is GAGVSQTPSNKVTEKGKYVELRCDPISGHTALYWYRQSLGQGPEFLIYFQGTGAADDSGLPNDRFFAVRPEGSVSTLKIQRTERGDSAVYLCASSTRLAGYNEQYFGPGTRLLVL.

This clonotype has more than one count but fewer than ten. The chain combines TRBV6-1 with TRBJ1-4; D is possibly TRBD1 (5 bases). The CDR3 has 15 amino acids. The V and J ends lost 2 bases and 5 bases respectively, with 12 bases between them. In germline, CDR1 is MNHNS, CDR2 SASEGT. CDR3 residues: CASSELGVGNEKLFF. In DNA, the CDR3 is TGTGCCAGCAGTGAATTGGGGGTGGGGAATGAAAAACTGTTTTTT.

The chain links TRBV29-1 to TRBJ2-5; 8 bases line up with TRBD1. V shed 8 bases and J 11 bases; nucleotides not matched to a gene: 19. Germline CDR1 is SQVTM and CDR2 is ANQGSEA. The CDR3 has 14 amino acids. The CDR3 loop is CSYHGQGSGNEQYF. The CDR3, as DNA: TGCAGCTACCACGGACAGGGCTCCGGTAATGAGCAGTACTTC.

The table lists this clonotype with many counts. The chain is built from TRBV30 and TRBJ1-2; D is uncertain. Trimming cost V 1 base and J 6 bases, with 3 bases left between them. Germline V CDR1 and CDR2: GTSNPN, SVGIG (reference sequence). The CDR3 sequence is 10 residues long. CDR3 sequence reads: CAWSDHGYTF. The CDR3 DNA sequence: TGTGCCTGGAGTGACCATGGCTACACCTTC.

This clonotype was counted many times. The chain links TRBV5-1 to TRBJ2-1; 9 bases fit TRBD1. V was clipped by 5 bases and J by 6 bases; unmatched bases: 12. Per germline, CDR1 SGHRS and CDR2 YFSETQ. This CDR3 is 16 amino acids long. DNA for the CDR3: TGCGCCAGCAGTTACGTCGGAGGGACAGGGTCCAATGAGCAGTTCTTC. Its translation is CASSYVGGTGSNEQFF.

Concerning this clonotype itself: A read error may produce the germline difference seen at one junction end. V and J are TRBV9 and TRBJ1-1, with TRBD1 as a possible D gene (5 bases). The CDR3 length is 14 residues. Germline V gene data show CDR1 as SGDLS and CDR2 as YYNGEE. As DNA, the CDR3 is TGTGCCTGCAGCGTGCAGTTGGGGGACACTGAAGCTTTCTTT. This gives the protein CACSVQLGDTEAFF.

This clonotype was counted only a few times. The chain links TRBV29-1 to TRBJ2-2; D remains unclear. Germline CDR1 and CDR2: SQVTM and ANQGSEA. Between the trimmed V and J ends, which lost 5 bases and 5 bases, there was a span of 12 bases. The CDR3 length is 13 residues. The CDR3 sequence: CSVLSGWTGELFF. CDR3 nucleotides: TGCAGCGTTTTATCGGGCTGGACCGGGGAGCTGTTTTTT.

This clonotype was observed a few times. The V call is TRBV7-2, the J call TRBJ2-2; weak D call: TRBD1 (6 bases). Trimming took 1 base from V and 3 from J, leaving 18 bases between them. The CDR3 is made up of 18 amino acids. Germline V gene data show CDR1 as SGHTA and CDR2 as FQGNSA. This chain's CDR3 is CASSLVPQQGSYTGELFF. The DNA of the CDR3 is TGTGCCAGCAGCTTAGTACCCCAACAGGGAAGTTACACCGGGGAGCTGTTTTTT.

The rearrangement uses TRBV19 and TRBJ2-1; the D gene is possibly TRBD1 (5 bases). This CDR3 is 14 amino acids long. Germline-derived CDR1 and CDR2 are LNHDA and SQIVND (reference sequence). Trimming removed 7 bases at V and 0 bases at J, with 10 bases between. For the CDR3, the DNA is TGTGCCAGTAAAGGGGATAGCTCCTACAATGAGCAGTTCTTC. Translated, it gives CASKGDSSYNEQFF.

Many counts were recorded for this clonotype. This chain connects TRBV5-4 to TRBJ2-3, with 7 bases that match TRBD1. Germline V gene sequence: CDR1 SGHNT, CDR2 YYREEE (reference sequence). The CDR3 runs to 16 residues. The V gene end was trimmed by 7 bases and the J gene end by 0 bases; junction bases not matched to a gene: 11. The CDR3, as DNA: TGTGCCAGCTCCGTCGGAAGGGGACAGAGCACAGATACGCAGTATTTT. It yields the protein CASSVGRGQSTDTQYF.

This clonotype was picked up a small number of times. The V and J genes are TRBV5-1 and TRBJ2-5; no reliable D call. V shed 2 bases and J shed 2 bases, with 4 bases lying between them. Germline V gene data show CDR1 as SGHRS and CDR2 as YFSETQ. This CDR3 region has 12 residues. CDR3 sequence reads: CASSFKQETQYF. CDR3 DNA: TGCGCCAGCAGCTTCAAACAAGAGACCCAGTACTTC.

This clonotype occurred many times. The V and J genes are TRBV4-3 and TRBJ2-7; no clear D gene. Germline values: CDR1 LGHNA, CDR2 YSLEER. CDR3 size: 14 residues. V dropped 1 base and J dropped 2 bases, with 9 bases sitting between them. The CDR3 loop reads CASSQAASPYEQYF. CDR3 DNA: TGCGCCAGCAGCCAAGCAGCCAGTCCCTACGAGCAGTACTTC.

The V gene is TRBV4-1, the J gene TRBJ1-4; possibly TRBD1 for D (6 bases). This CDR3 contains 15 residues. V gave up 4 bases and J gave up 3 bases, with 12 bases separating them. CDR1 and CDR2 (germline): MGHRA, YSYEKL. The CDR3 sequence: CASSPMDRPNEKLFF. CDR3 coding DNA: TGCGCCAGCAGCCCAATGGACAGACCTAATGAAAAACTGTTTTTT.